This T cell receptor (beta chain) originates from a study of T cells after somatic rescue of genetic block. Germline CDR1 GTSNPN, CDR2 SVGIG (reference sequence). The CDR3 is made up of 15 amino acids. V dropped 0 bases and J dropped 0 bases, with 10 bases sitting between them. TCRdb's copy holds only in-frame clones and misses some; the assay was immunoSEQ multiplex PCR. The data hold 85,000 to 100,000 clones, with 85% to 90% observed a single time. J is TRBJ2-3 and V is TRBV30; D remains unclear. The source of this sequence is a woman under 30. Sequenced: peripheral blood mononuclear cells (PBMCs). The CDR3 region has the DNA TGTGCCTGGAGTGTACGCAGGATAAGCACAGATACGCAGTATTTT. Translation: CAWSVRRISTDTQYF. The full variable domain, its missing parts supplied by reference TRBV30 and TRBJ2-3, is SQTIHQWPATLVQPVGSPLSLECTVEGTSNPNLYWYRQAAGRGLQLLFYSVGIGQISSEVPQNLSASRPQDRQFILSSKKLLLSDSGFYLCAWSVRRISTDTQYFGPGTRLTVL.